This T cell receptor beta chain was obtained from a study of cytomegalovirus exposure and HLA in healthy donors. Regarding the study as a whole: Among TCR beta chains, those listed as cytomegalovirus-associated numbered some 170. Researchers reported from a later analysis that most CMV-associated TCR beta chains appeared HLA-restricted.

Vbeta (60) and Jbeta (13) primers were used in the PCR. The assay was immunoSEQ multiplex PCR, and TCRdb's table has in-frame clones only and misses some. The sample shows about 160,000 clones, 87% of them seen only once. Germline loops: CDR1 SNHLY, CDR2 FYNNEI. This CDR3 has 15 amino acids. Donors showed nominal health when sampled, although they likely had unrecorded immune exposures. Details on this clone: Its matching antigen is unknown.

The chain recombines TRBV2 with TRBJ2-5, with D perhaps matching TRBD1 (5 bases). The J call is in doubt because the DNA end fits TRBJ2-7 better. The sample consisted of PBMCs. The sequence was obtained from a woman in her 30s in good health and CMV-seronegative. Written as DNA, the CDR3 is TGTGCCAGCAGTGAGATGTCAGGGTGGTCCTACGAGCAGTACTTC. Amino acids: CASSEMSGWSYEQYF.